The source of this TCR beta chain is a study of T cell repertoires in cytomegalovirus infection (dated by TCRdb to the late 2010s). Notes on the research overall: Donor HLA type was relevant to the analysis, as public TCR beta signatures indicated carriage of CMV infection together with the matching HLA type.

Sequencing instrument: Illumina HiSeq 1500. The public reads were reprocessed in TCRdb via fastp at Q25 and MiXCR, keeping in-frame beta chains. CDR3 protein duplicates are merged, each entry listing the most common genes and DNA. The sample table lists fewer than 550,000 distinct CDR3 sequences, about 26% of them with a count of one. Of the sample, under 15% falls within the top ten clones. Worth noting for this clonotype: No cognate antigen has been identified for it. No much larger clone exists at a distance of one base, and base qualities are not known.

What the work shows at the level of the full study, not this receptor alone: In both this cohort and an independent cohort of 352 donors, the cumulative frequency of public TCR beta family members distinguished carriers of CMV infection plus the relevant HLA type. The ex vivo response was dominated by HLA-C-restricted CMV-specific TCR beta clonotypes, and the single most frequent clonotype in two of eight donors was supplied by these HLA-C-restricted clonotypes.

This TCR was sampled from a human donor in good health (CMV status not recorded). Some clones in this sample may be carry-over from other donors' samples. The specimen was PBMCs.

In nucleotides, the sequence is TGCGCCAGCAGCCAAGATAGTATTACCCTGCAGTATTTT. Translation gives CASSQDSITLQYF. This sequence uses TRBV4-1 and TRBJ2-3, with no D gene named confidently. Trimming removed 0 bases from V and 11 bases from J, leaving 12 bases between the germline ends. The germline V gene sets CDR1 to MGHRA and CDR2 to YSYEKL. The CDR3 contains 13 residues, cysteine and phenylalanine counted. Only the CDR3 portion is preserved as DNA: 39 bases, with reading frame beginning at the first base.